This TCR beta chain was sequenced for a study of control samples from healthy donors and cancer patients. The CDR3 extends over 13 amino acids. The germline gives CDR1 MDHEN, CDR2 SYDVKM. V dropped 7 bases and J dropped 7; count of bases not matched to a gene: 7. The repertoire was sequenced with immunoSEQ multiplex PCR; TCRdb's copy has only in-frame clones and lacks some. The sample has tens of thousands of clones, about 86% seen once. The rearrangement links TRBV28 to TRBJ1-2; 9 bases map to TRBD1. Sequencing input: PBMCs. The sequence was obtained from a woman between 50 and 59 years old with lung cancer. This chain's CDR3 is CASIGQGWAGYTF. The DNA for the CDR3 is TGTGCCAGCATCGGACAGGGGTGGGCTGGCTACACCTTC.